The 7 T cell receptor beta chains given below trace back to one sample, sequenced in a study of blood T cell repertoires in COVID-19. Generated by immunoSEQ multiplex PCR, the TCRdb table keeps only in-frame clones and is missing some. This table holds about 87,000 clones, 85% to 90% found once. Material for sequencing was peripheral blood. The receptors stem from a man aged 35 to 55 with acute or convalescent COVID-19.

The chain carries TRBV12-3 or TRBV12-4 and TRBJ1-2; weak D call: TRBD1 (6 bases). The CDR3 sequence is 12 residues long. Deletions cut 6 bases from V and 4 bases from J, with 9 bases between. The CDR3 DNA sequence: TGTGCCAGCAGGGACAGCGTCTATGGCTACACCTTC. It codes for CASRDSVYGYTF.

This sequence joins TRBV9 and TRBJ2-2, with D possibly being TRBD2 (6 bases). V was shortened by 1 base and J by 6 bases, with 10 bases between the two germline ends. The CDR3 is 14 amino acids. The germline V gene encodes CDR1 SGDLS and CDR2 YYNGEE. CDR3 in DNA: TGTGCCAGCAGCGTATCCGGGGGTCCCGGGGAGCTGTTTTTT. Protein: CASSVSGGPGELFF.

This clone was seen more than once but under ten times. V and J are TRBV7-2 and TRBJ1-4, with 7 nucleotides matching TRBD1. CDR3 length: 14 residues. V lost 5 bases, J lost 4 bases, and 4 bases stayed unmatched. CDR1 is SGHTA and CDR2 is FQGNSA in the germline V gene. The CDR3 region has the DNA TGTGCCAGCAGCCCAGGGACAGTTAATGAAAAACTGTTTTTT. Translation gives CASSPGTVNEKLFF.

This chain joins TRBV21-1 and TRBJ1-2; TRBD1 is the table's D call, not checked against the DNA. TRBV21-1 corresponds to a pseudogene. The CDR3 has 16 residues. CDR3 in amino acids: CASSKSLLDRVGGYTF. The CDR3 coding sequence is TGTGCCAGCAGCAAGAGCCTCCTAGACAGGGTAGGCGGCTACACCTTC.

There are a few counts of this clone. V and J are TRBV12-5 and TRBJ1-5; D ambiguous. V was pared by 3 bases and J by 7 bases, with 10 bases between. There are 13 residues in the CDR3. Germline V gene sequence: CDR1 LGHNT, CDR2 FRNRAP. CDR3: CASGLSHGQPQHF. The CDR3, as DNA: TGTGCTAGTGGTTTATCCCATGGCCAGCCCCAGCATTTT. Drawing the rest from reference TRBV12-5 and TRBJ1-5, the complete variable domain is DARVTQTPRHKVTEMGQEVTMRCQPILGHNTVFWYRQTMMQGLELLAYFRNRAPLDDSGMPKDRFSAEMPDATLATLKIQPSEPRDSAVYFCASGLSHGQPQHFGDGTRLSIL.

The chain uses TRBV5-1 and TRBJ2-7, with 10 bases fitting TRBD2. The length of the CDR3 is 17 residues. In germline, CDR1 is SGHRS, CDR2 YFSETQ. V dropped 2 bases and J dropped 6; count of bases not matched to a gene: 14. CDR3 nucleotides: TGCGCCAGCAGCTTCGAGGGGGTATTACTAGCGGGATTCGAGCAGTACTTC. This codes for CASSFEGVLLAGFEQYF.

The chain recombines TRBV18 with TRBJ2-1; 8 bases are shared with TRBD1. The V gene's germline CDR1 is KGHSH and CDR2 LQKENI. The CDR3 covers 14 residues. Unmatched junction bases numbered 4, after V lost 3 bases and J lost 6 bases. As DNA, the CDR3 is TGTGCCAGCTCACCCCCAACAGGGGGCAATGAGCAGTTCTTC. This translates into CASSPPTGGNEQFF.